This entry concerns a single TCR beta chain. Its target is unknown. Cultured CD4+ T-cell DNA underwent Oncomine TCR Beta short-read sequencing. Via MiXCR, TCRdb re-called the PCR reads, giving one row per CDR3 protein. This table holds about 12,000 distinct CDR3 sequences, around 58% found once. The sample comes from a study of vaccination and CD4 T cells after COVID-19. The germline CDR1 and CDR2 sequences are KGHDR and SFDVKD. V was trimmed by 2 bases and J by 5 bases, leaving 20 bases between them. CDR3 length: 17 residues. Treatment defined: roughly ten-day PBMC culture with coronavirus spike peptide pools or control peptides (ViraFEST assay).

Sequenced material: CD4+ T cells from blood, cultured in vitro. The clonotype comes from a human donor who had recovered from COVID-19. V usage is TRBV24-1 and J usage is TRBJ1-2; D is unresolved. This CDR3 reads CATSDSRSADYGYGYTF. The DNA of the CDR3 is TGTGCCACCAGTGATTCCAGATCGGCAGACTATGGGTATGGCTACACCTTC.